This TCR beta chain appears in the sequencing data of a study of blood T cell repertoires in COVID-19. Unmatched junction bases numbered 10, after V lost 5 bases and J lost 8 bases. The CDR3 length is 15 residues. Per the germline V gene, CDR1 is MNHEY and CDR2 is SMNVEV (reference sequence). TCRdb's table, derived via immunoSEQ multiplex PCR, lists solely in-frame clones and lacks some. The sample has about 300,000 clones, 85% to 90% seen once. The sequence came from a man in his 70s with acute or convalescent COVID-19. Sequences were obtained from peripheral blood. The V and J genes are TRBV27 and TRBJ2-1; 9 bases are shared with TRBD1. The CDR3 DNA follows: TGTGCCAGCAGTCCCACAGGGGGCCCAGGCGATGAGCAGTTCTTC. Protein sequence: CASSPTGGPGDEQFF.